A selection of T cell receptor beta chains follows, all from one sample in a study of CD8+ T cells in alopecia areata. TCRdb keeps only in-frame clones here, not all; method: immunoSEQ multiplex PCR. The table includes about 180,000 clones, 58% detected once. This material consisted of CD4+ T cells sorted from blood, taken at approximately week 60, from a patient treated with tofacitinib. The receptors come from a human donor with alopecia areata. CDR3s include the opening cysteine and the closing phenylalanine or tryptophan. A D gene is named only where the DNA matches it firmly. A row's size may be missing; if present it is once, few, many or a size class.

d_gene	abundance	j_gene	v_gene	CDR3aa	CDR3nt
NA	NA	TRBJ1-5	TRBV2	CASSEVARNQPQHF	TGTGCCAGCAGTGAAGTGGCACGAAATCAGCCCCAGCATTTT
NA	NA	TRBJ2-1	TRBV30	CARGQNEQFF	TGTGCCAGGGGACAAAATGAGCAGTTCTTC
NA	NA	TRBJ2-3	TRBV29-1	CSVERGHTDTQYF	TGCAGCGTTGAGAGGGGACATACAGATACGCAGTATTTT
NA	few	TRBJ2-5	TRBV7-7	CASSPRIPQETQYF	TGTGCTAGCAGCCCGCGGATACCCCAAGAGACCCAGTACTTC
NA	few	TRBJ1-1	TRBV5-4	CASSPGWGGSEAFF	TGTGCCAGCAGCCCGGGCTGGGGGGGAAGTGAAGCTTTCTTT
NA	NA	TRBJ2-7	TRBV4-2	CASSQDVAGPYEQYF	TGTGCCAGCAGCCAAGATGTCGCGGGGCCGTACGAGCAGTACTTC
NA	NA	TRBJ2-7	TRBV9	CASSVATGAVGYEQYF	TGTGCCAGCAGCGTAGCTACGGGGGCGGTAGGCTACGAGCAGTACTTC
TRBD2	NA	TRBJ2-5	TRBV5-4	CASSLAASGGQETQYF	TGTGCCAGCAGCTTGGCGGCTAGCGGGGGCCAAGAGACCCAGTACTTC
NA	NA	TRBJ2-5	TRBV30	CAWSGELQETQYF	TGTGCCTGGAGTGGGGAGTTGCAAGAGACCCAGTACTTC
NA	once	TRBJ2-5	TRBV7-7	CASSLGFGKTETQYF	TGTGCCAGCAGCTTAGGATTCGGGAAAACAGAGACCCAGTACTTC
NA	few	TRBJ2-1	TRBV5-1	CASSLIVGRGNEQFF	TGCGCCAGCAGCTTAATCGTTGGTCGAGGCAATGAGCAGTTCTTC
NA	NA	TRBJ2-7	TRBV29-1	CSAWGSSYEQYF	TGCAGCGCTTGGGGGAGCTCCTACGAGCAGTACTTC
NA	NA	TRBJ1-2	TRBV29-1	CSVESLVGGRRYGYTF	TGCAGCGTTGAAAGTTTGGTCGGGGGGCGCCGCTATGGCTACACCTTC
NA	few	TRBJ2-3	TRBV29-1	CSGLSQWGTDTQYF	TGCAGCGGCCTAAGCCAATGGGGCACAGATACGCAGTATTTT
TRBD1	NA	TRBJ1-6	TRBV30	CAWRAQGAAYNSPLHF	TGTGCCTGGAGGGCACAGGGGGCCGCCTATAATTCACCCCTCCACTTT
NA	NA	TRBJ1-6	TRBV7-9	CASSLVADSPLHF	TGTGCCAGCAGCTTAGTGGCGGATTCACCCCTCCACTTT
NA	NA	TRBJ2-7	TRBV7-9	CASSSDGRSYEQYF	TGTGCCAGCAGCTCGGACGGTAGGAGCTACGAGCAGTACTTC
NA	NA	TRBJ1-2	TRBV11-3	CASSRDLRADGYTF	TGTGCCAGCAGCCGGGACCTACGGGCGGATGGCTACACCTTC
NA	NA	TRBJ2-5	TRBV25-1	CASSQSQGRAETQYF	TGTGCCAGCAGTCAATCACAGGGGAGGGCAGAGACCCAGTACTTC
TRBD2	NA	TRBJ2-5	TRBV30	CAWSGLAGNAGTQYF	TGTGCCTGGAGTGGTCTAGCGGGGAATGCGGGGACCCAGTACTTC
NA	NA	TRBJ1-1	TRBV29-1	CSAPSRGKNTEAFF	TGCAGCGCCCCGAGTCGGGGAAAGAACACTGAAGCTTTCTTT
NA	NA	TRBJ1-6	TRBV19	CATGESPLHF	TGTGCCACCGGGGAGTCACCCCTCCACTTT
TRBD2	NA	TRBJ2-3	TRBV5-1	CASSGAGVTADTQYF	TGCGCCAGCAGCGGAGCGGGGGTAACGGCAGATACGCAGTATTTT
TRBD1	few	TRBJ2-2	TRBV11-2	CASSFLQGAYGELFF	TGTGCCAGCAGCTTCCTCCAGGGGGCCTACGGGGAGCTGTTTTTT
TRBD1	NA	TRBJ1-1	TRBV29-1	CSVGQGDTEAFF	TGCAGCGTGGGACAGGGAGACACTGAAGCTTTCTTT
TRBD1	NA	TRBJ1-5	TRBV29-1	CSVSGTGHSNANNQPQHF	TGCAGCGTTTCAGGGACAGGTCACTCAAACGCAAACAATCAGCCCCAGCATTTT
TRBD1	few	TRBJ2-6	TRBV7-9	CASTRTGSRSGANVLTF	TGTGCCAGCACCAGGACAGGGAGTAGGTCTGGGGCCAACGTCCTGACTTTC
TRBD1	NA	TRBJ1-1	TRBV29-1	CSVQSGQGMTEAFF	TGCAGCGTTCAATCCGGACAGGGGATGACTGAAGCTTTCTTT
NA	NA	TRBJ2-3	TRBV14	CASSQGTGRTQYF	TGTGCCAGCAGCCAAGGGACCGGACGTACGCAGTATTTT
TRBD2	once	TRBJ2-3	TRBV10-3	CAISPGSGESDTQYF	TGTGCCATCAGTCCGGGCAGCGGGGAATCAGATACGCAGTATTTT
NA	few	TRBJ1-2	TRBV7-8	CASSLDRTSGGYTF	TGTGCCAGCAGCTTGGACAGAACCTCTGGTGGCTACACCTTC
NA	few	TRBJ2-4	TRBV13	CASSRRTQGWSENIQYF	TGTGCCAGCAGCCGACGAACTCAGGGCTGGTCGGAAAACATTCAGTACTTC
NA	NA	TRBJ1-6	TRBV7-9	CASTRGLINSPLHF	TGTGCCAGCACCCGGGGACTGATTAATTCACCCCTCCACTTT
NA	NA	TRBJ2-7	TRBV30	CAWSPSYQGQYF	TGTGCCTGGAGTCCTAGCTATCAGGGGCAGTACTTC
NA	NA	TRBJ1-5	TRBV30	CAWSAGQLNQPQHF	TGTGCCTGGAGTGCCGGACAGCTCAATCAGCCCCAGCATTTT
NA	NA	TRBJ2-5	TRBV5-6	CASSLPGGSKETQYF	TGTGCCAGCAGCTTGCCAGGAGGGTCCAAAGAGACCCAGTACTTC
NA	NA	TRBJ2-2	TRBV21-1	CASSARTGVLAGELFF	TGTGCCAGCAGCGCCCGGACAGGGGTGTTGGCCGGGGAGCTGTTTTTT
TRBD1	few	TRBJ2-3	TRBV27	CASSPQGVSTDTQYF	TGTGCCAGCAGTCCACAGGGGGTTTCGACCGATACGCAGTATTTT
TRBD1	NA	TRBJ1-2	TRBV29-1	CSVTQGANGYTF	TGCAGCGTTACGCAGGGGGCAAATGGCTACACCTTC
NA	once	TRBJ2-1	TRBV5-1	CASRTRGGVDEQFF	TGCGCCAGCAGGACCCGAGGGGGGGTCGATGAGCAGTTCTTC
TRBD1	NA	TRBJ1-2	TRBV9	CASSVYRQGGTNGYTF	TGTGCCAGCAGCGTATATCGCCAGGGGGGAACGAATGGCTACACCTTC
NA	NA	TRBJ1-6	TRBV7-9	CASSLNAGARSPLHF	TGTGCCAGCAGCTTAAATGCAGGGGCCAGATCACCCCTCCACTTT
TRBD1	few	TRBJ1-2	TRBV4-1	CASSQPRQGVGYGYTF	TGCGCCAGCAGCCAACCTCGACAGGGCGTCGGCTATGGCTACACCTTC
NA	few	TRBJ1-5	TRBV23-1	CASSQSEGSQPQHF	TGCGCCAGCAGTCAATCAGAGGGGAGCCAGCCCCAGCATTTT
NA	NA	TRBJ1-1	TRBV30	CAWSALTAEAFF	TGTGCCTGGAGTGCCCTTACAGCTGAAGCTTTCTTT
NA	few	TRBJ1-1	TRBV18	CASSPPTSPEAFF	TGTGCCAGCTCACCACCGACTTCCCCTGAAGCTTTCTTT
NA	few	TRBJ1-5	TRBV15	CATSREWQSNQPQHF	TGTGCCACCAGCAGAGAGTGGCAGAGCAATCAGCCCCAGCATTTT